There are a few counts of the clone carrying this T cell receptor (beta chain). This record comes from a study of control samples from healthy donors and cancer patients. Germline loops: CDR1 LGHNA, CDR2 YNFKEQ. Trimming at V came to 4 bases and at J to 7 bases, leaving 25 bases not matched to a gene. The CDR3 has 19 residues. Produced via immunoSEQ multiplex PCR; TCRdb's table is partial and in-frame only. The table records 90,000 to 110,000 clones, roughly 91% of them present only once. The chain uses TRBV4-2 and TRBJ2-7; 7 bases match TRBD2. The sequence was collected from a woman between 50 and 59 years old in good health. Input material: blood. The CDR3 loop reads CASSPLAPLAGVTPTEQYF. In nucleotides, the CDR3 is TGTGCCAGCAGCCCCCTCGCCCCCCTGGCGGGGGTAACGCCTACGGAGCAGTACTTC.